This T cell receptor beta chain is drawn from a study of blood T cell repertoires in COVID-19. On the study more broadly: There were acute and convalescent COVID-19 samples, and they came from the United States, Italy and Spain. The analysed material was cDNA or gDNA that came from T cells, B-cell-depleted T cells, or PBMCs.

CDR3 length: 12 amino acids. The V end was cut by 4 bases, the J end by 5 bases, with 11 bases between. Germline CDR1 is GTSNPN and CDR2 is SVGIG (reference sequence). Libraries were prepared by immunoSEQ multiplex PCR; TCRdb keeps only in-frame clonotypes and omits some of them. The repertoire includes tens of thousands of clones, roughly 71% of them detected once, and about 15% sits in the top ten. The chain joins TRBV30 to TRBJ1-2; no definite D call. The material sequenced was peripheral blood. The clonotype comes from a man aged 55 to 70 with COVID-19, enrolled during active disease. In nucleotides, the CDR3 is TGTGCCTGGACCTTAGGAGGGTATGGCTACACCTTC. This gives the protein CAWTLGGYGYTF.